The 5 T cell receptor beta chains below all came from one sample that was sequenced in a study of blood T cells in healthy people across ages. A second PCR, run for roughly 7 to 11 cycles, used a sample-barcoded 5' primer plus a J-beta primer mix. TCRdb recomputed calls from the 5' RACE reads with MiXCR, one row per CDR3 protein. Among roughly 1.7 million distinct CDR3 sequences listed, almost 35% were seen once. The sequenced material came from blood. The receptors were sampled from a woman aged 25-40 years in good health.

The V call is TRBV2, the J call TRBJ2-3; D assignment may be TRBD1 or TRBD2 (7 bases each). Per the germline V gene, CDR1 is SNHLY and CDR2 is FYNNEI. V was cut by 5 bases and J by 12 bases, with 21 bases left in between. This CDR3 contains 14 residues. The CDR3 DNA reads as TGTGCCAGCAGTTCACGCCCGCAGGGGGGGCTTCAGTATTTT. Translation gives CASSSRPQGGLQYF.

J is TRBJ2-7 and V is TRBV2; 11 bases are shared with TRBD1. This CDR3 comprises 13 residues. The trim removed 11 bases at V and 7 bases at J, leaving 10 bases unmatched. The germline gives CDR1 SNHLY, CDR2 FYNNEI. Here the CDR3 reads CASDRTGGQEQYF. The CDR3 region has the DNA TGTGCCTCCGATCGGACAGGGGGCCAAGAGCAGTACTTC. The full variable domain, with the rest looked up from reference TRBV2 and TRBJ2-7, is EPEVTQTPSHQVTQMGQEVILRCVPISNHLYFYWYRQILGQKVEFLVSFYNNEISEKSEIFDDQFSVERPDGSNFTLKIRSTKLEDSAMYFCASDRTGGQEQYFGPGTRLTVT.

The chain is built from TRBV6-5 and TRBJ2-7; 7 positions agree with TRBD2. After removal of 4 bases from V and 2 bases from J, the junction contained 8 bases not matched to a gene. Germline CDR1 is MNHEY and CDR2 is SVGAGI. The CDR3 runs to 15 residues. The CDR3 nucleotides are TGTGCCAGCAGTTCGGGAGGAGCGGGAACCTACGAGCAGTACTTC. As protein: CASSSGGAGTYEQYF.

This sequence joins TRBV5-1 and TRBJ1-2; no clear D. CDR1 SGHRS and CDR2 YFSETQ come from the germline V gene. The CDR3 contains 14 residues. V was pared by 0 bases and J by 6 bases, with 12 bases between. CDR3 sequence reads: CASSLVAVWDGYTF. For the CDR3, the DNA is TGCGCCAGCAGCTTGGTTGCAGTATGGGATGGCTACACCTTC. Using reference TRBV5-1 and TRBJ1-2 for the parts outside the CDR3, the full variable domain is KAGVTQTPRYLIKTRGQQVTLSCSPISGHRSVSWYQQTPGQGLQFLFEYFSETQRNKGNFPGRFSGRQFSNSRSEMNVSTLELGDSALYLCASSLVAVWDGYTFGSGTRLTVV.

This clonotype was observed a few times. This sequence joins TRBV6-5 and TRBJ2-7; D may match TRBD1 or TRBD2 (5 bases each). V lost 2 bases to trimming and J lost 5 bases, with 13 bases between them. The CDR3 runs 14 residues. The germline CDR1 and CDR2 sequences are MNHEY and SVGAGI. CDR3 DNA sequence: TGTGCCAGCAGTTACGCCCGGGGACCCCACGAGCAGTACTTC. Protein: CASSYARGPHEQYF.